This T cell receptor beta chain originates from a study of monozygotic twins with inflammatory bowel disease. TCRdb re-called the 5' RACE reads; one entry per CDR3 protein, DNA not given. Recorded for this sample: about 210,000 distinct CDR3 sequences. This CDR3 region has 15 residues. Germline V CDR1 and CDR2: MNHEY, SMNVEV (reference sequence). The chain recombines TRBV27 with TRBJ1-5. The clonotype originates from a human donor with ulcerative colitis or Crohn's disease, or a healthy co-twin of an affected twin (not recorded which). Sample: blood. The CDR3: CASSLSRYSNQPQHF.